This record covers a single T cell receptor beta chain. The antigen remains unidentified. The data derive from a study of CD8+ T cells in alopecia areata. The study's findings and limits: Relative to normal scalp, lesional scalp, especially alopecia totalis/universalis, showed higher clonality. There was only one nonresponder, so it was unclear how baseline CD8+ expansion relates to response. Scalp clonality and expanded CD8+ clones among the top 100 were significantly decreased by tofacitinib.

Extracted RNA was reverse transcribed, and the resulting cDNA served as sequencing template. Only in-frame clones appear in the TCRdb table, and some are missing; sequencing was by immunoSEQ multiplex PCR. Here the sample spans a few hundred thousand clones, 45% to 70% being singletons. The treatment here: oral pan-JAK inhibitor, 5-10 mg twice daily. Alopecia areata patients provided lesional scalp punch biopsies and peripheral blood, both collected for the study. Sequences were derived from CD4+ T cells sorted from blood, sampled at approximately week 51, from a patient treated with tofacitinib. This sequence was found in a human donor with alopecia areata.

The CDR3 spells CASSWDRGQETQYF. Here the CDR3 DNA reads TGTGCCAGCAGTTGGGACAGGGGGCAAGAGACCCAGTACTTC. The chain links TRBV27 to TRBJ2-5, with 11 bases lining up with TRBD1. Unmatched junction bases numbered 0, after V lost 4 bases and J lost 2 bases. The CDR3 contains 14 residues. The germline V gene encodes CDR1 MNHEY and CDR2 SMNVEV (reference sequence).